This T cell receptor beta chain was profiled in a study of blood T cell repertoires in COVID-19. As for the study in general: Sources were T cells, B-cell-depleted T cells, or PBMCs; the material itself was cDNA or gDNA.

Original handling: Amplified reference gene primers provided the basis for estimating nucleated cell counts. Repertoires were generated with immunoSEQ multiplex PCR, while TCRdb's copy carries only in-frame clones and drops some. That table supplies the V and J calls and clone size; D and trimming were determined from the DNA. This table holds 23,000 or so clones, 80% to 85% found once. The CDR3 consists of 15 residues. The V segment lost 5 bases and the J segment 2 bases; nucleotides outside the gene matches: 10. In germline, CDR1 is SGHDT, CDR2 YYEEEE. This receptor was obtained from a man aged 35 to 55 with acute or convalescent COVID-19. The J gene is TRBJ2-7, the V gene TRBV5-6, with TRBD1 matching over 7 bases. Sequenced material: peripheral blood. CDR3 protein: CASSPGTETTYEQYF. The CDR3 bases are TGTGCCAGCAGTCCCGGGACAGAAACCACCTACGAGCAGTACTTC.